Below, 8 T cell receptor beta chains from the same sample are listed, as sequenced in a study of blood T cell repertoires in COVID-19. Using immunoSEQ multiplex PCR, the repertoire was profiled, and TCRdb retains in-frame clones only, with some absent. The table lists 90,000 to 100,000 clones, approximately 88% of them singletons. Sequencing was carried out using peripheral blood. These receptors were obtained from a woman in her sixties with acute or convalescent COVID-19.

This clone is a singleton in its sample. The V gene is TRBV18, the J gene TRBJ2-2; D is uncertain. The CDR3 is 15 amino acids. CDR1 is KGHSH and CDR2 is LQKENI in the germline V gene. V dropped 1 base and J dropped 0 bases, with 6 bases sitting between them. CDR3 sequence (DNA): TGTGCCAGCTCACCACTTACAGCGAACACCGGGGAGCTGTTTTTT. It specifies CASSPLTANTGELFF.

The V gene is TRBV28, the J gene TRBJ1-1; 7 positions match TRBD1. The trim removed 7 bases at V and 7 bases at J, leaving 6 bases unmatched. The CDR3 is 12 amino acids. Germline lookup yields CDR1 MDHEN and CDR2 SYDVKM. CDR3 region: CASTPNRGEAFF. The CDR3 DNA sequence: TGTGCCAGCACCCCAAACAGGGGTGAAGCTTTCTTT. Together with reference TRBV28 and TRBJ1-1, the CDR3 gives the full variable domain: DVKVTQSSRYLVKRTGEKVFLECVQDMDHENMFWYRQDPGLGLRLIYFSYDVKMKEKGDIPEGYSVSREKKERFSLILESASTNQTSMYLCASTPNRGEAFFGQGTRLTVV.

The V call is TRBV5-1, the J call TRBJ1-2; tentative D call: TRBD1 (5 bases). Between the trimmed V and J ends, which lost 1 base and 2 bases, there was a span of 12 bases. Germline V lookup: CDR1 SGHRS, CDR2 YFSETQ. The length of the CDR3 is 15 residues. CDR3: CASSLRGMENYGYTF. DNA of the CDR3: TGCGCCAGCAGCTTGCGGGGGATGGAGAACTATGGCTACACCTTC.

This chain links TRBV6-2 or TRBV6-3 with TRBJ2-1; TRBD2 might be the D (5 bases). Germline CDR1 is MNHEY and CDR2 is SVGEGT. V was shortened by 2 bases and J by 9 bases, with 17 bases between the two germline ends. The CDR3 consists of 15 residues. In DNA form, the CDR3 reads TGTGCCAGCAGTTACGTTCGTGGACCCGGAGGTGAGCAGTTCTTC. Protein: CASSYVRGPGGEQFF.

J is TRBJ2-1 and V is TRBV5-6, with 8 positions matching TRBD2. This CDR3 is built from 15 residues. In germline, CDR1 is SGHDT, CDR2 YYEEEE. V gave up 6 bases and J gave up 7 bases; unmatched junction bases: 12. This CDR3 reads CASTGRGGLGNEQFF. The CDR3 region has the DNA TGTGCCAGCACAGGACGGGGGGGCCTAGGGAATGAGCAGTTCTTC.

The chain employs TRBV11-3 and TRBJ2-3; 8 nucleotides line up with TRBD1. In germline, CDR1 is SGHNT, CDR2 YENEEA. The CDR3 loop spans 15 amino acids. V trimming: 3 bases; J trimming: 4 bases; junction bases outside the gene matches: 6. CDR3 in DNA: TGTGCCAGCAGCTTTAGGACAGGGTCGGCAGATACGCAGTATTTT. This gives the protein CASSFRTGSADTQYF.

The table lists this clone with a count of one. This sequence joins TRBV10-2 and TRBJ1-5; 9 bases are a match to TRBD1. Per germline, CDR1 WSHSY and CDR2 SAAADI. The CDR3 runs to 13 residues. CDR3 coding DNA: TGCGCTACCGGGACAGGGCGTATCCAGCCCCAGCATTTT. Amino acid sequence: CATGTGRIQPQHF.

This clone was seen just once. The chain has TRBV28 and TRBJ1-4; the match to TRBD1 covers 7 bases. Looked up from germline, CDR1 is MDHEN and CDR2 is SYDVKM. V dropped 11 bases and J dropped 7; count of bases not matched to a gene: 10. The CDR3 length is 13 residues. The CDR3 sequence is CAGNRQGGEKLFF. The CDR3 DNA is TGTGCCGGCAATAGACAGGGTGGTGAAAAACTGTTTTTT. Combining the CDR3 with reference TRBV28 and TRBJ1-4 gives the whole variable domain DVKVTQSSRYLVKRTGEKVFLECVQDMDHENMFWYRQDPGLGLRLIYFSYDVKMKEKGDIPEGYSVSREKKERFSLILESASTNQTSMYLCAGNRQGGEKLFFGSGTQLSVL.